The text below deals with one T cell receptor (beta chain). The CDR3 contains 14 residues. Germline CDR1 reads SGDLS; CDR2 reads YYNGEE. V lost 1 base, J lost 4 bases, and 3 bases stayed unmatched. Assay used: immunoSEQ multiplex PCR; TCRdb lists only in-frame clones, some missing. Among over 200,000 clones, 70% to 90% were seen once, and the ten largest hold roughly 16%. The entry originates in a study of blood T cell repertoires in COVID-19. Sample: PBMCs or T cells enriched from blood (not recorded which). The sequence was obtained from a man between 18 and 29 years old who had recovered from COVID-19. This rearrangement joins TRBV9 to TRBJ1-2; 8 positions match TRBD1. In DNA, the CDR3 is TGTGCCAGCAGCGTATCAGGGGGCCGCTATGGCTACACCTTC. Translating it yields CASSVSGGRYGYTF.